This T cell receptor beta chain was documented in a study of Ad26.COV2.S vaccination and SARS-CoV-2 variants. As for the study in general: Ad26.COV2.S shots went into the muscle once or twice, 56 days apart.

As for treatment: about 20 received Ad26.COV2.S at low or high dose, single or two shots; 5 received placebo; per-sample allocation not given. Collection of the samples took place on day 63 after the first injection of vaccine or placebo. An adult aged 18-55 years in Boston served as the donor. The shot given was an Ad26 vector that makes Wuhan-strain SARS-CoV-2 spike. CDR1 and CDR2 (germline): GTSNPN, SVGIG (reference sequence). The CDR3 is 15 residues long. Between the trimmed V and J ends, which lost 5 bases and 2 bases, there was a span of 16 bases. The assay was immunoSEQ multiplex PCR, and TCRdb's table has in-frame clones only and misses some. Of 350,000 to 450,000 clones listed, approximately 81% are singletons.

The receptor comes from a person between 18 and 65 years old who received the Ad26.COV2.S COVID-19 vaccine or a placebo. The V gene is TRBV30, the J gene TRBJ2-4; perhaps TRBD2 as D (5 bases). Sequences were derived from peripheral blood, sampled in a trial of Ad26.COV2.S vaccine versus placebo. Written as DNA, the CDR3 is TGTGCCTGGGGTACGGGGTTCGGGACCAAAAACATTCAGTACTTC. Protein: CAWGTGFGTKNIQYF.